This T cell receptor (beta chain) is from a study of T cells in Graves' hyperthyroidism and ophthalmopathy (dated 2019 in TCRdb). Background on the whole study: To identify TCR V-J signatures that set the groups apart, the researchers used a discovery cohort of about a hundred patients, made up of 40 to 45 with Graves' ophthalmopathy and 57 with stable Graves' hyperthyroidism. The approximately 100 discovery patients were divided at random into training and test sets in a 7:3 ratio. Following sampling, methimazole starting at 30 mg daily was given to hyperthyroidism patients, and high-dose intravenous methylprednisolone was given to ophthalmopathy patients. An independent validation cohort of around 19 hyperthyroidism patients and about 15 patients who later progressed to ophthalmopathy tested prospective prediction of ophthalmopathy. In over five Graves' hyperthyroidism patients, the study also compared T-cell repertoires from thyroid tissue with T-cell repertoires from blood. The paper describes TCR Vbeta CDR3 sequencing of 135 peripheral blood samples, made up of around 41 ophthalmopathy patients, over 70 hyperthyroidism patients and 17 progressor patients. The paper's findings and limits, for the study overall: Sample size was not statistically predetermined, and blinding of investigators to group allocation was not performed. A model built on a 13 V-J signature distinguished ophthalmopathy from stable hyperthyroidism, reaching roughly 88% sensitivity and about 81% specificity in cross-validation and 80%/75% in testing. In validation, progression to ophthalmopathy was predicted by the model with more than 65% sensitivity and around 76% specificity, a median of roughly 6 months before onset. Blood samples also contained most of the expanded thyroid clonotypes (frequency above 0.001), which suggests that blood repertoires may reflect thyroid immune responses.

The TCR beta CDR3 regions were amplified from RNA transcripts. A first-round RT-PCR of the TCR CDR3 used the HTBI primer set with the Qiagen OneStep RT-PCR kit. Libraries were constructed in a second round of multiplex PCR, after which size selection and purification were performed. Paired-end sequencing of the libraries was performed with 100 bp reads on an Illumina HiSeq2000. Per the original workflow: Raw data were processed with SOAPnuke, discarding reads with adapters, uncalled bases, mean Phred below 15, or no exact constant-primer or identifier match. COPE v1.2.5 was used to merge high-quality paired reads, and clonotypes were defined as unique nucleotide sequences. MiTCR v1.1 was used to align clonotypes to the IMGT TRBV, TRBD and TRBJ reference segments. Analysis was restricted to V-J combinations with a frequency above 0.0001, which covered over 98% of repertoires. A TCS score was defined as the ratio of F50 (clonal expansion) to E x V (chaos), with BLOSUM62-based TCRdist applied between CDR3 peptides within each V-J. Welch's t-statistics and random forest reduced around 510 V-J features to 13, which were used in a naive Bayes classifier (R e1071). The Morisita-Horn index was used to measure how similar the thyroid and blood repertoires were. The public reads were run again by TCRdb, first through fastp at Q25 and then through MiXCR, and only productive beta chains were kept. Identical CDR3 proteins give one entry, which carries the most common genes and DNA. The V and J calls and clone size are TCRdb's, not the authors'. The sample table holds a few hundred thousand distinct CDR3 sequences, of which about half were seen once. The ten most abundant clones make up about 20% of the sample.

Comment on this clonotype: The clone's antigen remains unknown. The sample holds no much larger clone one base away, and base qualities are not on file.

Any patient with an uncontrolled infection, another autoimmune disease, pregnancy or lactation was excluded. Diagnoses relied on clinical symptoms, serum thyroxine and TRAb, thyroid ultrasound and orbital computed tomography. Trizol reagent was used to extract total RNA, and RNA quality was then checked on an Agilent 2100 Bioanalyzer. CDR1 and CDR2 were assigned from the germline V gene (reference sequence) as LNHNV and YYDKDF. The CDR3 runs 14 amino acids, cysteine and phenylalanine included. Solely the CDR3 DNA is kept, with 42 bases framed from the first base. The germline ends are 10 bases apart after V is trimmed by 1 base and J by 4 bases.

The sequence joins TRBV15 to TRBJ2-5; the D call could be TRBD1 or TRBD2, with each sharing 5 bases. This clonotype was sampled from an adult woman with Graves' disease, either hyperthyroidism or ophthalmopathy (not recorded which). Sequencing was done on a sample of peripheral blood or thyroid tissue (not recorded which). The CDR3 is CATSRAWGRETQYF. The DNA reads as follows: TGTGCCACCAGCAGAGCCTGGGGGAGAGAGACCCAGTACTTC.